The clone carrying this T cell receptor beta chain has a handful of counts. Its specificity is not known. The treatment: oral pan-JAK inhibitor, 5-10 mg twice daily. The source of the sample is a study of CD8+ T cells in alopecia areata. V was pared by 6 bases and J by 0 bases, with 9 bases between. The CDR3 consists of 14 residues. The V gene's germline CDR1 is ENHRY and CDR2 SYGVKD. Once RNA had been extracted, it was reverse transcribed into cDNA to act as the sequencing template. TCRdb's table, derived via immunoSEQ multiplex PCR, lists solely in-frame clones and lacks some. The sample holds more than 95,000 clones; roughly 58% are singletons and the top ten take around 30%. Regarding the study as a whole: Mice showed TCR sharing more clearly than patients did, possibly owing to HLA.

The source is a human donor with alopecia areata. The source was CD8+ T cells sorted from blood, collected at week 4, from a patient treated with tofacitinib. The V call is TRBV10-3, the J call TRBJ1-3; D gene uncertain. The chain's CDR3 is CAIRRRDSGNTIYF. In DNA form, the CDR3 reads TGTGCCATCAGGCGCCGGGACTCTGGAAACACCATATATTTT.